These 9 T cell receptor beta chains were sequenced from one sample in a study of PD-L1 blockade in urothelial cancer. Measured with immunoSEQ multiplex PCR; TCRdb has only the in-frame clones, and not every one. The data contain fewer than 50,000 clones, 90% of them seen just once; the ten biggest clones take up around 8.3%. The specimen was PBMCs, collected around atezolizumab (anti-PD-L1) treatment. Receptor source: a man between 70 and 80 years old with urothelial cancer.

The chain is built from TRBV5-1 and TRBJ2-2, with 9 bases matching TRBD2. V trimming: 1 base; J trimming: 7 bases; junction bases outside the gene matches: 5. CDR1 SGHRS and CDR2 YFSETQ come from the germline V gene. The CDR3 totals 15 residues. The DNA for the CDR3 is TGCGCCAGCAGCTTGAGGCCTAGCGGGGACGGGGAGCTGTTTTTT. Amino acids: CASSLRPSGDGELFF. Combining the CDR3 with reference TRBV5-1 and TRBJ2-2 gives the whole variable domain KAGVTQTPRYLIKTRGQQVTLSCSPISGHRSVSWYQQTPGQGLQFLFEYFSETQRNKGNFPGRFSGRQFSNSRSEMNVSTLELGDSALYLCASSLRPSGDGELFFGEGSRLTVL.

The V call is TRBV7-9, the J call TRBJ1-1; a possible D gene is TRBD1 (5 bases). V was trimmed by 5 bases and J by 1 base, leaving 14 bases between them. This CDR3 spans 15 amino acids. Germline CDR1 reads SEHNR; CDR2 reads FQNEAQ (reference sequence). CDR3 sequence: CASSQRRDSNTEAFF. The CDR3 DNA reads TGTGCCAGCAGCCAACGACGGGACTCGAACACTGAAGCTTTCTTT.

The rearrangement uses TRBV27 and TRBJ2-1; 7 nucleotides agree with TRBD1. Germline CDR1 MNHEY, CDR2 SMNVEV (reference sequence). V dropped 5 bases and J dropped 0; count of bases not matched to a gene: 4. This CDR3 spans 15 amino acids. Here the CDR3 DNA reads TGTGCCAGCAGTAGCAGACAGGGCTCCTACAATGAGCAGTTCTTC. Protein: CASSSRQGSYNEQFF.

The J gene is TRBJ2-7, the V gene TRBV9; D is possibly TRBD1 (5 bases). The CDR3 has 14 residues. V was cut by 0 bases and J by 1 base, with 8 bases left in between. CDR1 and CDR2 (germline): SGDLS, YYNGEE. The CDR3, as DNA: TGTGCCAGCAGCGTAGCTTCAGGGTCCTACGAGCAGTACTTC. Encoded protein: CASSVASGSYEQYF. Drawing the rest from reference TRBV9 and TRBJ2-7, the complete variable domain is DSGVTQTPKHLITATGQRVTLRCSPRSGDLSVYWYQQSLDQGLQFLIQYYNGEERAKGNILERFSAQQFPDLHSELNLSSLELGDSALYFCASSVASGSYEQYFGPGTRLTVT.

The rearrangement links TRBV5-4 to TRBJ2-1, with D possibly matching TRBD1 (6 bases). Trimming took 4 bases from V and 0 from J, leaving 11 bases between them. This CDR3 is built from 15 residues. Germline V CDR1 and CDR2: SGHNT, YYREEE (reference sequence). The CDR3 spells CASSPTGSSYNEQFF. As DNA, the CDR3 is TGTGCCAGCAGCCCAACAGGGAGCTCCTACAATGAGCAGTTCTTC.

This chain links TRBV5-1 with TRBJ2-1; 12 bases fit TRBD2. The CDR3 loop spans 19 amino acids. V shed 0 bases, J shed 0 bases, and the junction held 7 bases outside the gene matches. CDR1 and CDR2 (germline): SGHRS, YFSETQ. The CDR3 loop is CASSLDGRTSGNSYNEQFF. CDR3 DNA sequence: TGCGCCAGCAGCTTGGACGGTAGGACTAGCGGGAACTCCTACAATGAGCAGTTCTTC.

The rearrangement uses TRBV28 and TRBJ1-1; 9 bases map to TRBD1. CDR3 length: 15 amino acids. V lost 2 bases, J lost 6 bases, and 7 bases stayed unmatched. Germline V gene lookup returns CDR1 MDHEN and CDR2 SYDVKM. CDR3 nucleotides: TGTGCCAGCAGTTTAAGGGGGACAGGGAGAGCTGAAGCTTTCTTT. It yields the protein CASSLRGTGRAEAFF.

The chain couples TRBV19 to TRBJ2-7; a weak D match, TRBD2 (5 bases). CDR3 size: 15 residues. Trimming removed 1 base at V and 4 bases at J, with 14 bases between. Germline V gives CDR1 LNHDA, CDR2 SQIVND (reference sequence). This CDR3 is CASSIVDSLMYEQYF. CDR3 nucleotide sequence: TGTGCCAGTAGTATAGTGGACTCTTTAATGTACGAGCAGTACTTC.

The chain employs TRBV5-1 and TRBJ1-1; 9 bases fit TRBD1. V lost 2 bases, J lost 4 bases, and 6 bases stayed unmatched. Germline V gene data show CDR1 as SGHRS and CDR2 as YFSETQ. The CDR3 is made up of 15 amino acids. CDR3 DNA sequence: TGCGCCAGCAGCTTAGCGGGACAGGGATCCACTGAAGCTTTCTTT. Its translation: CASSLAGQGSTEAFF.